This T cell receptor beta chain appears in the sequencing data of a study of T cells after yellow fever vaccination. For the study at large: The authors prepared low-cell-number fractions using SMART-Seq v4 Ultra Low Input. Study-level results: Only a minor proportion of clonotypes was detected across both CD4 and CD8 compartments. Post-booster reappearance was seen for most primary-vaccination clones (roughly 96% CD4, around 88% CD8).

The CDR3 has 14 amino acids. Germline loops: CDR1 SGHDT, CDR2 YYEEEE. The V and J ends lost 0 bases and 4 bases respectively, with 11 bases between them. In this sample, this clonotype turned up many times. Antigen specificity is unknown. UMIs were added to TCR cDNA along with a universal primer site when it was made by 5'RACE template switching. TCRdb recomputed calls from the 5' RACE reads with MiXCR, one row per CDR3 protein. The table lists about 150,000 distinct CDR3 sequences, about 6% of them singletons. The material sequenced was CD4+ T cells sorted from PBMCs, taken on the day of the first yellow fever vaccination. This clonotype originated in a man aged 18 to 30 who received the YFV17D yellow fever vaccine. V gene TRBV5-6 combines with J gene TRBJ2-7; D is perhaps TRBD2 (6 bases). CDR3: CASSLAGEIYEQYF. DNA for the CDR3: TGTGCCAGCAGCTTGGCGGGAGAAATATACGAGCAGTACTTC.